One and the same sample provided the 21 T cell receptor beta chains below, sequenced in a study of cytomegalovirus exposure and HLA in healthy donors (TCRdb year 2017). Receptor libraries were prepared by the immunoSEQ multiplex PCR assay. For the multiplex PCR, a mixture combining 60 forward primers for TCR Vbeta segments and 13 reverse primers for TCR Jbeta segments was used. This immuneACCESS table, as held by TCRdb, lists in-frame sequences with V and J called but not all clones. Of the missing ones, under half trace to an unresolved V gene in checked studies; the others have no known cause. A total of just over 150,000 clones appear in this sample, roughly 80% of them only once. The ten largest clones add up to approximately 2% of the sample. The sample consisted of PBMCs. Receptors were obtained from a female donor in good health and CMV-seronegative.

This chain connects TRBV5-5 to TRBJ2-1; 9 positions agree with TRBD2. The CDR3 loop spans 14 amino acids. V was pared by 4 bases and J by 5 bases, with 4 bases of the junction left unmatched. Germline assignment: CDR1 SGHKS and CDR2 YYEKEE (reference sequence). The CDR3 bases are TGTGCCAGCAGCCCCAGCGGGGGGCACAATGAGCAGTTCTTC. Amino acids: CASSPSGGHNEQFF.

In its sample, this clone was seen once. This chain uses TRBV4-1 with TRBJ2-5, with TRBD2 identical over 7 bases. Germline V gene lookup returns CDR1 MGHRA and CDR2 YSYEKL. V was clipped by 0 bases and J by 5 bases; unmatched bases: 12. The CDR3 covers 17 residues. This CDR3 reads CASSQDFQRETRETQYF. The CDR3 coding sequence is TGCGCCAGCAGCCAAGATTTCCAGCGGGAAACCCGGGAGACCCAGTACTTC.

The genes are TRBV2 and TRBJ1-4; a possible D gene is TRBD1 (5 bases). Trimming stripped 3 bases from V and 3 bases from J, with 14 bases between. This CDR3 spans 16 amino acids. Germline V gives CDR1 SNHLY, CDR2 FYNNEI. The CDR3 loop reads CASSDGGGTANEKLFF. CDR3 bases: TGTGCCAGCAGTGACGGCGGGGGGACGGCTAATGAAAAACTGTTTTTT.

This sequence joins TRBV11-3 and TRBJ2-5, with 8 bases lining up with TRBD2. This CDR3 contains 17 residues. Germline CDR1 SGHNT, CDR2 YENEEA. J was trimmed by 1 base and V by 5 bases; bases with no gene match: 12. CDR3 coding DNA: TGTGCCAGCAGCCCGGGGGGGTTGGGGGGTCGCCAAGAGACCCAGTACTTC. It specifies CASSPGGLGGRQETQYF.

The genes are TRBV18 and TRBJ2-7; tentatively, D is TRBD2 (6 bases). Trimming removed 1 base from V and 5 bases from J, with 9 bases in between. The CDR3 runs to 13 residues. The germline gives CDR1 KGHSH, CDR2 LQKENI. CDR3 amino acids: CASSPRGVHEQYF. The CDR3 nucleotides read TGTGCCAGCTCACCACGGGGGGTGCACGAGCAGTACTTC.

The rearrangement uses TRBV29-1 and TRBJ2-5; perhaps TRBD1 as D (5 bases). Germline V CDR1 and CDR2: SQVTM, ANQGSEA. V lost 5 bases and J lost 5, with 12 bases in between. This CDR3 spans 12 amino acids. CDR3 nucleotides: TGCAGCGTTTACAGGCCAACGGAGACCCAGTACTTC. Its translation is CSVYRPTETQYF.

CDR3 sequence (DNA): TGTGCCAGCAGTGAAGACCAGTACCAAGAGACCCAGTACTTC. Its protein product is CASSEDQYQETQYF. V gene TRBV2 combines with J gene TRBJ2-5; D ambiguous. The CDR3 sequence is 14 residues long. Trimming took off 1 base at V and 0 bases at J, with 6 bases between the two ends. CDR1 is SNHLY, CDR2 FYNNEI, per germline.

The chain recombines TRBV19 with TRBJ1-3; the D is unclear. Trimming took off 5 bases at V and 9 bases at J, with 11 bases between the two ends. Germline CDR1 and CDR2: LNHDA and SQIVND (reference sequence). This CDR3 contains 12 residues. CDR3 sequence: CASSPGKSTIYF. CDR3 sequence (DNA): TGTGCCAGTAGTCCCGGGAAGAGCACCATATATTTT. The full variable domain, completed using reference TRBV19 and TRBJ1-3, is DGGITQSPKYLFRKEGQNVTLSCEQNLNHDAMYWYRQDPGQGLRLIYYSQIVNDFQKGDIAEGYSVSREKKESFPLTVTSAQKNPTAFYLCASSPGKSTIYFGEGSWLTVV.

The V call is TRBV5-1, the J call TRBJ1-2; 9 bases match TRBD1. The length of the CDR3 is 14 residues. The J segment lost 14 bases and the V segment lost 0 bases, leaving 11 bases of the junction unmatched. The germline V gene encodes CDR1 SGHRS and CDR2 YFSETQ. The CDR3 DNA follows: TGCGCCAGCAGCTTGGCGGGGACAGGGCAAATCGGGACCTTC. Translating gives CASSLAGTGQIGTF.

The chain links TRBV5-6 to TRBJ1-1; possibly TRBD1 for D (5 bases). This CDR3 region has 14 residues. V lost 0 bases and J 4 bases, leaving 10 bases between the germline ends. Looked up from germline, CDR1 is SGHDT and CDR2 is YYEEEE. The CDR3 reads CASSLAGGGTEAFF. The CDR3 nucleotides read TGTGCCAGCAGCTTGGCCGGGGGAGGCACTGAAGCTTTCTTT.

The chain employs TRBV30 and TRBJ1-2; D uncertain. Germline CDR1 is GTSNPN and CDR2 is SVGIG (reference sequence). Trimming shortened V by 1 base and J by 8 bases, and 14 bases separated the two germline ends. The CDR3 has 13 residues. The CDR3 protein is CAWSEAEVGGYTF. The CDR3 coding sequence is TGTGCCTGGAGTGAAGCGGAAGTGGGGGGCTACACCTTC.

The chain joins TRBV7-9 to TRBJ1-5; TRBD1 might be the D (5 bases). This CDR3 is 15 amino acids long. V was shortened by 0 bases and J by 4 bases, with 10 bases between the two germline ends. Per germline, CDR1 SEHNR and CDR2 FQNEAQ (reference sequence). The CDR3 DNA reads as TGTGCCAGCAGCTTAGCTACAGGTTTTAATCAGCCCCAGCATTTT. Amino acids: CASSLATGFNQPQHF. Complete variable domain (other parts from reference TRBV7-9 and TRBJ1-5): DTGVSQNPRHKITKRGQNVTFRCDPISEHNRLYWYRQTLGQGPEFLTYFQNEAQLEKSRLLSDRFSAERPKGSFSTLEIQRTEQGDSAMYLCASSLATGFNQPQHFGDGTRLSIL.

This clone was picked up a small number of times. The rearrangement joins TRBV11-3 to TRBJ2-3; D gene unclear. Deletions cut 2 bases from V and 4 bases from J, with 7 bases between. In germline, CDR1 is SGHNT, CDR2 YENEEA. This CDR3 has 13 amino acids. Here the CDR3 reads CASSLSPADTQYF. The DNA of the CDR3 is TGTGCCAGCAGCTTAAGTCCAGCAGATACGCAGTATTTT.

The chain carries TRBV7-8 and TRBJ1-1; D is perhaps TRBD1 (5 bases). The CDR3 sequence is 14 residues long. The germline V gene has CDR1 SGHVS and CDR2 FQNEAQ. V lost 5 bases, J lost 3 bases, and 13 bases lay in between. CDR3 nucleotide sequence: TGTGCCAGCAGCCAGCAGGGAGGTGACACTGAAGCTTTCTTT. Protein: CASSQQGGDTEAFF.

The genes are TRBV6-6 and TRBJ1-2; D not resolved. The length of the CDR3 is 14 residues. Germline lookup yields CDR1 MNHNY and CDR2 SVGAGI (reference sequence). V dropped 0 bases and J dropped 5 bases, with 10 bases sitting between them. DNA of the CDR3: TGTGCCAGCAGTTACTCGGATTCGGGATATGGCTACACCTTC. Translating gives CASSYSDSGYGYTF.

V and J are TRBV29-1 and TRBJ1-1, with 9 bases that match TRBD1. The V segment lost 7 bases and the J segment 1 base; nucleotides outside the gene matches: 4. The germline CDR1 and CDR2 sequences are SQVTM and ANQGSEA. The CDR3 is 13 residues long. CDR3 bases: TGCAGCGCCGAGACAGGGGGGAACACTGAAGCTTTCTTT. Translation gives CSAETGGNTEAFF.

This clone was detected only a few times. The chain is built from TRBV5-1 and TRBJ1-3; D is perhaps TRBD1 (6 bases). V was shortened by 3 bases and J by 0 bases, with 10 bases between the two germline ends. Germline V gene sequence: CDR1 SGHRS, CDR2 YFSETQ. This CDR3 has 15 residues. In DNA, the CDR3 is TGCGCCAGCAGCTGGACAGCAAGCTCTGGAAACACCATATATTTT. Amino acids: CASSWTASSGNTIYF.

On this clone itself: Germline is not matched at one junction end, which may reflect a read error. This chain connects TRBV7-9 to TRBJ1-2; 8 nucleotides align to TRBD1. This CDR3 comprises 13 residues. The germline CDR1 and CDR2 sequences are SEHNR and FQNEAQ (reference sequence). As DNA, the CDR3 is TGTTCCAGCAGACGCGACAGGGGCTATGGCTACACCTTC. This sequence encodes CSSRRDRGYGYTF. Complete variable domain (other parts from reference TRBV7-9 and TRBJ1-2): DTGVSQNPRHKITKRGQNVTFRCDPISEHNRLYWYRQTLGQGPEFLTYFQNEAQLEKSRLLSDRFSAERPKGSFSTLEIQRTEQGDSAMYLCSSRRDRGYGYTFGSGTRLTVV.

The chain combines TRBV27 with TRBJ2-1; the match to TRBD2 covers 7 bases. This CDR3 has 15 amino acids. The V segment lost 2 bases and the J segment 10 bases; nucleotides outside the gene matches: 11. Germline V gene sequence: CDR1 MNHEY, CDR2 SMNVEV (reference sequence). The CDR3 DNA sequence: TGTGCCAGCAGTTTAGCCTCGGGGCTAGCGGCAGAGCAGTTCTTC. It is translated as CASSLASGLAAEQFF.

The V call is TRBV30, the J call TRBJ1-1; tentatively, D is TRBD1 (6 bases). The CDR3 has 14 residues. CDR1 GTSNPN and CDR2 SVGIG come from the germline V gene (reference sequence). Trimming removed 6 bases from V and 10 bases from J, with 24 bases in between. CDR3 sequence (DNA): TGTGCCTGTCCTAGGGGCCAGCCGGGGGGGCCAGCTTTCTTT. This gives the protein CACPRGQPGGPAFF.

CDR3 coding DNA: TGTGCCTGGAGTTACCTGGCGGGTAGAAGCAATCAGCCCCAGCATTTT. Protein product: CAWSYLAGRSNQPQHF. The V call is TRBV30, the J call TRBJ1-5; D unresolved. The CDR3 consists of 16 residues. V shed 2 bases and J shed 1 base, with 15 bases lying between them. Germline V gene lookup returns CDR1 GTSNPN and CDR2 SVGIG (reference sequence).